Listed here is a single T cell receptor beta chain. The record originates from a study of shared clonotypes between healthy human individuals. The naive CD8 fraction comprised CD45RO-negative cells positively selected for CCR7 and excluded terminally differentiated effector memory CD45RA+ cells. Everyone who donated was a Caucasian adult who lived in Nashville, Tennessee. Libraries were prepared by immunoSEQ multiplex PCR; TCRdb keeps only in-frame clonotypes and omits some of them. The table lists over 2,000,000 clones, about 93% of them singletons. The source is a young man in good health. Some clones in this sample may be carry-over from other donors' samples. The sample taken for sequencing was naive CD8+ T cells from PBMCs.

CDR3 loop: CASSLTDGYNKNIQYF. CDR3 in DNA: TGCGCCAGCAGCTTGACCGACGGATACAACAAAAACATTCAGTACTTC. This chain links TRBV5-1 with TRBJ2-4; D unclear. CDR1 SGHRS and CDR2 YFSETQ come from the germline V gene. The CDR3 runs 16 residues. Deletions cut 1 base from V and 3 bases from J, with 14 bases between.